These 12 T cell receptor beta chains were all obtained from the same sample, sequenced in a study of identical twins. MiXCR, run by TCRdb on the 5' RACE reads, gives a single entry per CDR3 protein. The top ten hold around 1.5% of the sample, which has hundreds of thousands of distinct CDR3 sequences, 10% to 15% seen once. This sample was shared with a second study, whose subject was yellow fever vaccine responses in identical twins.

Material for sequencing was PBMCs. Every receptor here comes from a woman between 18 and 30 years old in good health.

CDR3 sequence reads: CACCPTGTGGRSSYEQYF. The CDR3 DNA reads as TGTGCCTGCTGCCCTACCGGGACAGGGGGCCGTAGCTCCTACGAGCAGTACTTC. This chain uses TRBV2 with TRBJ2-7; 12 nucleotides line up with TRBD1. Per germline, CDR1 SNHLY and CDR2 FYNNEI. The CDR3 has 18 amino acids. Trimming at V came to 11 bases and at J to 0 bases, leaving 17 bases not matched to a gene.

This clonotype was picked up a small number of times. The chain links TRBV7-9 to TRBJ1-2; a possible D gene is TRBD1 (5 bases). V lost 2 bases, J lost 5 bases, and 12 bases lay in between. This CDR3 is 14 amino acids long. Germline V gene sequence: CDR1 SEHNR, CDR2 FQNEAQ (reference sequence). CDR3 nucleotide sequence: TGTGCCAGCAGCTTACCCGGGGCAGGGTATGGCTACACCTTC. This translates into CASSLPGAGYGYTF.

This rearrangement joins TRBV19 to TRBJ1-1; D is ambiguous. Trimming stripped 3 bases from V and 2 bases from J, with 13 bases between. CDR1 and CDR2 from the germline V gene are LNHDA and SQIVND (reference sequence). CDR3 length: 15 residues. This CDR3 reads CASSIRDPLNTEAFF. Written as DNA, the CDR3 is TGTGCCAGTAGTATCCGCGATCCACTTAACACTGAAGCTTTCTTT.

This clonotype appeared once. The rearrangement uses TRBV24-1 and TRBJ2-1, with 12 bases aligning to TRBD2. The CDR3 runs to 17 residues. The germline V gene has CDR1 KGHDR and CDR2 SFDVKD. J gave up 1 base and V 7 bases, and 7 bases lay outside the gene matches. The DNA for the CDR3 is TGTGCCACCAGCTCTCTAGCGGGAGGGCCGTCCTACAATGAGCAGTTCTTC. Protein sequence: CATSSLAGGPSYNEQFF.

This clonotype was recorded at least ten times. The chain joins TRBV12-3 or TRBV12-4 to TRBJ1-1; 8 nucleotides agree with TRBD1. The CDR3 has 14 residues. The trim removed 2 bases at V and 3 bases at J, leaving 2 bases unmatched. The DNA for the CDR3 is TGTGCCAGCAGTTTATCGGACAGGGACACTGAAGCTTTCTTT. This translates into CASSLSDRDTEAFF.

This clonotype was seen a few times. The chain employs TRBV7-2 and TRBJ2-5; D might be TRBD1 (6 bases). The V end lost 1 base, the J end lost 4 bases, and 13 bases lay between the germline ends. The length of the CDR3 is 15 residues. The V gene's germline CDR1 is SGHTA and CDR2 FQGNSA. In DNA form, the CDR3 reads TGTGCCAGCAGCTTAGATGACAGGCCGGGAGAGACCCAGTACTTC. This gives the protein CASSLDDRPGETQYF.

The chain has TRBV19 and TRBJ2-3, with TRBD2 matching over 8 bases. Germline values: CDR1 LNHDA, CDR2 SQIVND (reference sequence). Losses at the gene ends were 6 bases for V and 5 bases for J; bases not matched to a gene: 7. This CDR3 has 14 amino acids. The CDR3 loop is CASSKGLVEDTQYF. DNA of the CDR3: TGTGCCAGTAGCAAGGGACTAGTGGAAGATACGCAGTATTTT.

The chain uses TRBV6-1 and TRBJ1-1; D is undetermined. Germline V gene sequence: CDR1 MNHNS, CDR2 SASEGT. The ends were cut back, 6 bases at V and 0 bases at J, with 14 bases in the middle. This CDR3 contains 15 residues. For the CDR3, the DNA is TGTGCCAGCAGGGAGACCCTACCAGTGAACACTGAAGCTTTCTTT. The encoded protein is CASRETLPVNTEAFF.

The chain joins TRBV18 to TRBJ2-1, with D possibly TRBD1 on 6 matching bases. Looked up from germline, CDR1 is KGHSH and CDR2 is LQKENI. The CDR3 totals 16 residues. Between the trimmed V and J ends, which lost 0 bases and 4 bases, there was a span of 13 bases. The CDR3 DNA follows: TGTGCCAGCTCACCACCAACTAGGACAGCGTACAATGAGCAGTTCTTC. Translating it yields CASSPPTRTAYNEQFF.

In DNA form, the CDR3 reads TGCAGTGCTAGACTGTATAATGAAAAACTGTTTTTT. Its protein product is CSARLYNEKLFF. This sequence joins TRBV20-1 and TRBJ1-4; D unresolved. Trimming pared 2 bases from V and 4 bases from J, leaving 5 bases between. Germline-derived CDR1 and CDR2 are DFQATT and SNEGSKA (reference sequence). CDR3 length equals 12 residues.

This chain links TRBV15 with TRBJ2-1, with TRBD2 matching over 11 bases. V shed 4 bases and J 12 bases; nucleotides not matched to a gene: 11. The germline V gene encodes CDR1 LNHNV and CDR2 YYDKDF (reference sequence). The CDR3 consists of 15 residues. DNA for the CDR3: TGTGCCACCAGCACCGAGGGACTAGCGGACTTTAGGCAGTTCTTC. Encoded protein: CATSTEGLADFRQFF.

This clonotype was observed a handful of times. The chain has TRBV6-6 and TRBJ2-7; no firm D call. V was shortened by 4 bases and J by 3 bases, with 10 bases between the two germline ends. Germline V gene data show CDR1 as MNHNY and CDR2 as SVGAGI (reference sequence). The CDR3 is 13 amino acids. CDR3 amino acids: CASSWAGRYEQYF. DNA of the CDR3: TGTGCCAGCAGTTGGGCTGGCCGCTACGAGCAGTACTTC.